This T cell receptor (beta chain) comes out of a study of T cell repertoires in aging, cancer and after chemotherapy. Study context: Pre- and post-chemotherapy samples were paired from glioblastoma patients treated with temozolomide-based therapy. Findings of the study overall: Rebound thymic output was suggested by rising median generation probability during chemotherapy in each cancer cohort. Age-matched healthy donors had significantly more diverse, less clonal blood TCR repertoires than untreated cancer patients. In cancer patients, declining TCR diversity with age involved lost richness and lost evenness.

The CDR3 sequence is 14 residues long. CDR1 SQVTM and CDR2 ANQGSEA come from the germline V gene. V was shortened by 6 bases and J by 1 base, with 13 bases between the two germline ends. Peripheral blood genomic DNA, not sorted cells or RNA, was the template. Rearranged V-D-J TRB sequences were amplified with a mixed TRB-A/B primer pool. TCRdb reprocessed the multiplex PCR reads via MiXCR and lists one record per CDR3 protein. The sample consists of around 2,000 distinct CDR3 sequences, approximately 25% of them appearing once. This clonotype counts as large. Its target is unknown. Sequencing was performed on blood. The rearrangement uses TRBV29-1 and TRBJ1-5; D might be TRBD1 (5 bases). This TCR was sampled from a human donor with a solid tumor. CDR3: CSVRERDSNQPQHF. CDR3 sequence (DNA): TGCAGCGTGAGGGAGCGGGACAGCAATCAGCCCCAGCATTTT.